The present TCR beta chain was sequenced within a study of CD8 T cell repertoires and HIV-1 epitope variants. Study overall: T cells were stimulated with Twenty-five Gag and Nef peptides separately. The baseline condition was 1M T cells left uncultured.

Comment on this clone: Its antigen is currently unknown.

V was clipped by 2 bases and J by 5 bases, with 21 bases between them. Looked up from germline, CDR1 is SGHTA and CDR2 is FQGNSA. The CDR3 has 17 residues. The table came from immunoSEQ multiplex PCR; TCRdb's copy has only in-frame clones and leaves some out. The data contain 5,100 or so clones, roughly 69% of them singletons. The sequence came from a male donor with HIV. Sequences were obtained from cultured CD8+ T cells derived from PBMCs. The chain carries TRBV7-2 and TRBJ2-5; perhaps D is TRBD1 or TRBD2 (5 bases each). Written as DNA, the CDR3 is TGTGCCAGCAGCTTATGGGACGGACGATCTGCGTTGGAGACCCAGTACTTC. It is translated as CASSLWDGRSALETQYF.